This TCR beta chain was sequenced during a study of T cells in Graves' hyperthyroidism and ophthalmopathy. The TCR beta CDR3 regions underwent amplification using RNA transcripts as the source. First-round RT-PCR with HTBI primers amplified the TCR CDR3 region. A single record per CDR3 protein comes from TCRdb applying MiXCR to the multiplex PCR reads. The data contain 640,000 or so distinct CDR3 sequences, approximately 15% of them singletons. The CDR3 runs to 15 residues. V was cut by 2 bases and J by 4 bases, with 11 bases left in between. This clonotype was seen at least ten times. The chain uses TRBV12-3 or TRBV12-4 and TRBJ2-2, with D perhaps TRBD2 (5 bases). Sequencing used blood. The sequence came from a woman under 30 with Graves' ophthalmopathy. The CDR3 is CASSLRSGGTGELFF. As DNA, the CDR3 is TGTGCCAGCAGTTTACGGAGCGGAGGCACCGGGGAGCTGTTTTTT.